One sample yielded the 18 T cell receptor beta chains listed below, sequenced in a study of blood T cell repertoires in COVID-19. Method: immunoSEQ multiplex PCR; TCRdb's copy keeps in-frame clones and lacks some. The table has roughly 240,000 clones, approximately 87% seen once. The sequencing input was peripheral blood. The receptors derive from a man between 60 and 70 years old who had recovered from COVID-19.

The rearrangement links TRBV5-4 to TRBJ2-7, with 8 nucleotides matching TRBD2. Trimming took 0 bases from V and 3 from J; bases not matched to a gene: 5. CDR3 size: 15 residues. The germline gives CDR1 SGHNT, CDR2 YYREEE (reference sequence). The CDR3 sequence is CASSLGREGRYEQYF. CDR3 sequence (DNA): TGTGCCAGCAGCTTGGGACGGGAGGGCCGCTACGAGCAGTACTTC.

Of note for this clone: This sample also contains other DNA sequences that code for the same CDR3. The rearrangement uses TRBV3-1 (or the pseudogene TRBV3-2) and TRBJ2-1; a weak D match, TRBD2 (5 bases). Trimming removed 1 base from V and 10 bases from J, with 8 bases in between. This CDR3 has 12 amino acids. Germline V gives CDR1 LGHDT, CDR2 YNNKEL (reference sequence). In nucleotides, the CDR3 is TGTGCCAGCAGCCAAGTTGCGGGCGAGCAGTTCTTC. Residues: CASSQVAGEQFF.

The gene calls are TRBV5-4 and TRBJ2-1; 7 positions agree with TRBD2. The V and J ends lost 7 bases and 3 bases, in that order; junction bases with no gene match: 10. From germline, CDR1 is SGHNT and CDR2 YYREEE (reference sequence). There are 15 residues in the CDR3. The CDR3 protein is CASLKRGVLYNEQFF. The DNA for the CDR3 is TGTGCCAGCCTGAAGCGGGGCGTTCTCTACAATGAGCAGTTCTTC.

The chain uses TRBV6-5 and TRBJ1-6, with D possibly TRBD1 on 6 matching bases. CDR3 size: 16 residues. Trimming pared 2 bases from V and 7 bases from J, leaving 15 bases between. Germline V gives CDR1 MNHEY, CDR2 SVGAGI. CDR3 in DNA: TGTGCCAGCAGTTACAACAGGGACGGAAAGAATTCACCCCTCCACTTT. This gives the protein CASSYNRDGKNSPLHF.

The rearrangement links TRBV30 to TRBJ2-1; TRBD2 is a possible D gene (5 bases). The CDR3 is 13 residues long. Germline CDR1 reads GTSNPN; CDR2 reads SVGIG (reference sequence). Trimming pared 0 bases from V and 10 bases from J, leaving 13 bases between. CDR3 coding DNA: TGTGCCTGGAGTGTAAGAGTAGCGAGGGAGCAGTTCTTC. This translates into CAWSVRVAREQFF.

CDR3 in DNA: TGTGCCAGTAGTAGTGAAAGGCGGCAGCCCCAGCATTTT. Translation: CASSSERRQPQHF. The gene calls are TRBV19 and TRBJ1-5; D call uncertain. V was shortened by 4 bases and J by 7 bases, with 11 bases between the two germline ends. Per the germline V gene, CDR1 is LNHDA and CDR2 is SQIVND (reference sequence). The CDR3 has 13 amino acids.

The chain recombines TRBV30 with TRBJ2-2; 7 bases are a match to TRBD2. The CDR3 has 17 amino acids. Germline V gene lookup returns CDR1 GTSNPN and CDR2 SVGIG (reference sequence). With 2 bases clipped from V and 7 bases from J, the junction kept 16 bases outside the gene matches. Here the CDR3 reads CAWSPQPVGRVHGELFF. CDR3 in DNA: TGTGCCTGGAGTCCTCAGCCCGTGGGGAGGGTCCACGGGGAGCTGTTTTTT.

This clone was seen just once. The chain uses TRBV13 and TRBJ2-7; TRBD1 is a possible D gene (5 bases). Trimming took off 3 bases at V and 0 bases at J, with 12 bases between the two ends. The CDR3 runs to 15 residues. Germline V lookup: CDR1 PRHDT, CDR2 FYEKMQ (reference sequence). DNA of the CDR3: TGTGCCAGCAGCTTCCATTACAGGAGCTCCTACGAGCAGTACTTC. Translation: CASSFHYRSSYEQYF.

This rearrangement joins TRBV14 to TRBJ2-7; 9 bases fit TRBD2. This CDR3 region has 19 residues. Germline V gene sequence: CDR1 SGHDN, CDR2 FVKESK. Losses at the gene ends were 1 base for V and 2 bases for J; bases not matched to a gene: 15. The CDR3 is CASSQAIGTSRSSTYEQYF. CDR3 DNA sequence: TGTGCCAGCAGCCAAGCGATTGGGACTAGCAGAAGTAGTACCTACGAGCAGTACTTC.

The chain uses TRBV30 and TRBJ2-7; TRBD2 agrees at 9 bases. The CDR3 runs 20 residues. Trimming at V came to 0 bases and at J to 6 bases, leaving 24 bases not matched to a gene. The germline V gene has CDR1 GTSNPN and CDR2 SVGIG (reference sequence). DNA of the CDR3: TGTGCCTGGAGTGTTAGGGGTCGAGGGTTGGCGGGAGGGGTTTCGGGCGAGCAGTACTTC. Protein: CAWSVRGRGLAGGVSGEQYF.

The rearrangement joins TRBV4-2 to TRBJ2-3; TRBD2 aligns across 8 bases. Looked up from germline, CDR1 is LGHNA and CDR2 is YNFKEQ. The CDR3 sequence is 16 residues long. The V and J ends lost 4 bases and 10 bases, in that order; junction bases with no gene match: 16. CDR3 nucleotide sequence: TGTGCCAGCAGCCGCTCCACGGGGCCGGGGGGGCTCGCGCAGTATTTT. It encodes CASSRSTGPGGLAQYF.

CDR3 in DNA: TGTGCGACCCACCGGGACAGAGATTCACCCCTCCACTTT. This translates into CATHRDRDSPLHF. The V gene is TRBV19, the J gene TRBJ1-6, with 7 positions matching TRBD1. Germline-derived CDR1 and CDR2 are LNHDA and SQIVND (reference sequence). The CDR3 spans 13 residues. Using reference TRBV19 and TRBJ1-6 for the parts outside the CDR3, the full variable domain is DGGITQSPKYLFRKEGQNVTLSCEQNLNHDAMYWYRQDPGQGLRLIYYSQIVNDFQKGDIAEGYSVSREKKESFPLTVTSAQKNPTAFYLCATHRDRDSPLHFGNGTRLTVT.

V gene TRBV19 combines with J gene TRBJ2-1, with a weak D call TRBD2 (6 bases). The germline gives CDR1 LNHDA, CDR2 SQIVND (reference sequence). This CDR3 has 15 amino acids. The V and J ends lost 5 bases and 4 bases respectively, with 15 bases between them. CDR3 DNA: TGTGCCAGTAGTCCCTCCGGGACTCAATACAATGAGCAGTTCTTC. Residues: CASSPSGTQYNEQFF.

The CDR3 loop is CASSLAEGRQETQYF. The CDR3, as DNA: TGTGCCAGCAGCTTAGCGGAGGGGCGCCAAGAGACCCAGTACTTC. This rearrangement joins TRBV11-1 to TRBJ2-5; D possibly corresponds to TRBD2 (6 bases). The CDR3 covers 15 residues. The germline V gene has CDR1 SGHAT and CDR2 FQDESV (reference sequence). The germline V and J ends were trimmed by 0 bases and 1 base, with 9 bases remaining between them. The complete variable domain, with remaining parts taken from reference TRBV11-1 and TRBJ2-5, reads EAEVAQSPRYKITEKSQAVAFWCDPISGHATLYWYRQILGQGPELLVQFQDESVVDDSQLPKDRFSAERLKGVDSTLKIQPAELGDSAMYLCASSLAEGRQETQYFGPGTRLLVL.

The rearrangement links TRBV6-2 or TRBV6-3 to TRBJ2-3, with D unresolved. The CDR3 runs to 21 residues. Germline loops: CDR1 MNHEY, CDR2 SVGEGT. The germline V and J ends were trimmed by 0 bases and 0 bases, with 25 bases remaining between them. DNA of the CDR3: TGTGCCAGCAGTTACTCGAGGTTCGGCCGGCCTGAGAGGTCTAGCACAGATACGCAGTATTTT. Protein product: CASSYSRFGRPERSSTDTQYF.

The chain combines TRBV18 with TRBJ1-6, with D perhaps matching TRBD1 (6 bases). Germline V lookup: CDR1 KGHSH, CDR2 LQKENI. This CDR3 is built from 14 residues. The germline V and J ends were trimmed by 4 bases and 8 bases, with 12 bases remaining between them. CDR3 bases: TGTGCCAGCTCACTTAGGGGGGGAGATTCACCCCTCCACTTT. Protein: CASSLRGGDSPLHF.

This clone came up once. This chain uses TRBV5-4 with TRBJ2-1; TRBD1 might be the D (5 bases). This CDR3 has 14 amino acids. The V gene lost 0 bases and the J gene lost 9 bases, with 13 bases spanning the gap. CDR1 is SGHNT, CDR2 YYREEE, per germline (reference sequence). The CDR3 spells CASSLGTQGTEQFF. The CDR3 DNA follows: TGTGCCAGCAGCTTGGGGACACAAGGCACTGAGCAGTTCTTC.

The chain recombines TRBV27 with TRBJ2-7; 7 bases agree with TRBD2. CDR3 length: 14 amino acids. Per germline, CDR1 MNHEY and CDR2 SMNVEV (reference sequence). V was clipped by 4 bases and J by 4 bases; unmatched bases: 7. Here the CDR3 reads CASSSLATNYEQYF. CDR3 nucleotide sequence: TGTGCCAGCAGTTCACTAGCGACCAATTACGAGCAGTACTTC.